Listed here are 2 T cell receptor beta chains from one sample, sequenced in a study of control samples from healthy donors and cancer patients. The data were produced by immunoSEQ multiplex PCR, yet TCRdb's version contains in-frame clones alone and is incomplete. The sample yields about 120,000 clones, roughly 93% seen once. The source material was blood. The source is a man aged 25 to 40 in good health.

This clone was seen only once. The chain recombines TRBV6-5 with TRBJ1-2, with 8 bases lining up with TRBD1. Germline V gene lookup returns CDR1 MNHEY and CDR2 SVGAGI. The J segment lost 4 bases and the V segment lost 5 bases, leaving 9 bases of the junction unmatched. The CDR3 extends over 15 amino acids. The chain's CDR3 is CASSRLGQDPYGYTF. DNA for the CDR3: TGTGCCAGCAGTCGACTGGGACAGGACCCCTATGGCTACACCTTC.

V usage is TRBV4-1 and J usage is TRBJ1-1; a possible D gene is TRBD1 (5 bases). The V gene's germline CDR1 is MGHRA and CDR2 YSYEKL. The CDR3 is 14 residues long. V was clipped by 5 bases and J by 3 bases, with 13 bases between them. CDR3 region: CASSTMWGDTEAFF. CDR3 sequence (DNA): TGCGCCAGCAGCACAATGTGGGGGGACACTGAAGCTTTCTTT.